The next 15 T cell receptor beta chains were all read from a single sample in a study of T-cell memory formation after mild COVID-19. Each CDR3 protein gets one entry after TCRdb re-called the 5' RACE reads with MiXCR. The sample has over 120,000 distinct CDR3 sequences, 20% to 25% seen once. Specimen: PBMCs or a T cell subset sorted from them (not recorded which). These receptors all come from an adult woman who had mild COVID-19 (a few samples of this study predate the infection). Cell type and time point are not known.

This clonotype was observed a handful of times. V and J are TRBV6-5 and TRBJ2-3; the match to TRBD2 covers 9 bases. J lost 0 bases, V lost 0 bases, and 1 base had no gene match. The CDR3 contains 16 residues. CDR1 and CDR2 from the germline V gene are MNHEY and SVGAGI. The CDR3: CASSYSTSGSTDTQYF. CDR3 in DNA: TGTGCCAGCAGTTACTCCACTAGCGGGAGCACAGATACGCAGTATTTT.

The chain combines TRBV3-1 with TRBJ2-5, with D uncertain. Trimming cost V 4 bases and J 4 bases, with 16 bases left between them. The germline V gene encodes CDR1 LGHDT and CDR2 YNNKEL (reference sequence). CDR3 length: 15 amino acids. The CDR3 is CASSPSSTNLETQYF. In nucleotides, the CDR3 is TGTGCCAGCAGCCCCTCCTCTACCAACCTAGAGACCCAGTACTTC.

The rearrangement uses TRBV11-3 and TRBJ2-3, with D possibly matching TRBD1 (6 bases). Germline assignment: CDR1 SGHNT and CDR2 YENEEA. The CDR3 totals 16 residues. The ends were cut back, 5 bases at V and 0 bases at J, with 15 bases in the middle. The DNA for the CDR3 is TGTGCCAGCAGCCCACCCCCAGGGGCTAGCACAGATACGCAGTATTTT. It specifies CASSPPPGASTDTQYF.

The table lists this clonotype with many counts. The chain uses TRBV12-3 or TRBV12-4 and TRBJ2-2; D gene ambiguous. The CDR3 is 13 residues long. V was trimmed by 1 base and J by 6 bases, leaving 6 bases between them. CDR3 bases: TGTGCCAGCAGTTTAGGGGGATCCGGGGAGCTGTTTTTT. Translated, it gives CASSLGGSGELFF.

This chain connects TRBV20-1 to TRBJ2-7; D uncertain. CDR1 is DFQATT and CDR2 is SNEGSKA in the germline V gene (reference sequence). V shed 1 base and J shed 4 bases, with 11 bases lying between them. This CDR3 has 13 amino acids. The CDR3 DNA is TGCAGTGCTAGAGTTGGGGAACCGTACGAGCAGTACTTC. Protein sequence: CSARVGEPYEQYF.

This clonotype was counted between two and nine times. The chain employs TRBV29-1 and TRBJ1-1, with D perhaps matching TRBD1 (5 bases). V lost 5 bases, J lost 5 bases, and 21 bases lay in between. The CDR3 consists of 15 residues. Germline CDR1 SQVTM, CDR2 ANQGSEA. The CDR3: CSVPDWDSRRTEAFF. CDR3 in DNA: TGCAGCGTTCCGGATTGGGACTCTCGTCGGACTGAAGCTTTCTTT. Full variable domain (rest looked up from reference TRBV29-1 and TRBJ1-1): SAVISQKPSRDICQRGTSLTIQCQVDSQVTMMFWYRQQPGQSLTLIATANQGSEATYESGFVIDKFPISRPNLTFSTLTVSNMSPEDSSIYLCSVPDWDSRRTEAFFGQGTRLTVV.

This clonotype showed up just a few times. The chain combines TRBV11-2 with TRBJ1-5; D not certain. V dropped 5 bases and J dropped 3 bases, with 17 bases sitting between them. The CDR3 covers 16 residues. CDR1 and CDR2 (germline): SGHAT, FQNNGV. The CDR3 region is CASSRSGLGVNQPQHF. CDR3 nucleotides: TGTGCCAGCAGCCGGTCGGGATTAGGTGTCAATCAGCCCCAGCATTTT. The full variable domain, in which reference TRBV11-2 and TRBJ1-5 provide the parts outside the CDR3, is EAGVAQSPRYKIIEKRQSVAFWCNPISGHATLYWYQQILGQGPKLLIQFQNNGVVDDSQLPKDRFSAERLKGVDSTLKIQPAKLEDSAVYLCASSRSGLGVNQPQHFGDGTRLSIL.

This clonotype showed up just a few times. This chain links TRBV9 with TRBJ1-1; D gene ambiguous. The CDR3 runs 13 residues. V lost 4 bases and J 5 bases, leaving 12 bases between the germline ends. Germline V gene data show CDR1 as SGDLS and CDR2 as YYNGEE. For the CDR3, the DNA is TGTGCCAGCAGCCCCCGTCCGGGGACTGAAGCTTTCTTT. The encoded protein is CASSPRPGTEAFF.

The J gene is TRBJ1-1, the V gene TRBV7-6; maybe TRBD1 (6 bases). The CDR3 loop spans 16 amino acids. Germline CDR1 SGHVS, CDR2 FNYEAQ. The V and J ends lost 0 bases and 4 bases respectively, with 15 bases between them. The DNA for the CDR3 is TGTGCCAGCAGCTTAGCCCCCCGGGGAGGGGGCACTGAAGCTTTCTTT. This translates into CASSLAPRGGGTEAFF.

This clonotype was recorded many times. The rearrangement joins TRBV6-5 to TRBJ1-2; D uncertain. Trimming took off 10 bases at V and 8 bases at J, with 17 bases between the two ends. CDR3 size: 12 residues. Germline CDR1 and CDR2: MNHEY and SVGAGI. CDR3 DNA sequence: TGTGCCACCCAAAGATGGGGAGAAGGCTACACCTTC. This sequence encodes CATQRWGEGYTF.

The rearrangement links TRBV7-8 to TRBJ2-3; no clear D. Germline CDR1 reads SGHVS; CDR2 reads FQNEAQ. The V gene lost 5 bases and the J gene lost 2 bases, with 8 bases spanning the gap. This CDR3 comprises 13 residues. The CDR3 DNA sequence: TGTGCCAGCAGCGTCGAAGACACAGATACGCAGTATTTT. This gives the protein CASSVEDTDTQYF.

CDR3 sequence reads: CASRHGDRLYNEQFF. CDR3 bases: TGTGCCAGCAGACACGGAGACAGGTTGTACAATGAGCAGTTCTTC. The V call is TRBV13, the J call TRBJ2-1, with a weak D call TRBD1 (6 bases). In germline, CDR1 is PRHDT, CDR2 FYEKMQ (reference sequence). Trimming removed 6 bases at V and 4 bases at J, with 16 bases between. CDR3 length: 15 amino acids. Full variable domain (outside the CDR3, taken from reference TRBV13 and TRBJ2-1): AAGVIQSPRHLIKEKRETATLKCYPIPRHDTVYWYQQGPGQDPQFLISFYEKMQSDKGSIPDRFSAQQFSDYHSELNMSSLELGDSALYFCASRHGDRLYNEQFFGPGTRLTVL.

This clonotype has ten or more counts. This sequence joins TRBV6-1 and TRBJ1-2, with 10 positions matching TRBD1. V was clipped by 5 bases and J by 6 bases; unmatched bases: 6. The CDR3 contains 14 residues. The germline V gene has CDR1 MNHNS and CDR2 SASEGT. The DNA for the CDR3 is TGTGCCAGCAGTCCAAGGGACAGGGGACATGGCTACACCTTC. Protein: CASSPRDRGHGYTF.

J is TRBJ2-2 and V is TRBV12-3 or TRBV12-4; 7 bases fit TRBD2. V trimming: 1 base; J trimming: 3 bases; junction bases outside the gene matches: 8. This CDR3 region has 17 residues. CDR3 sequence: CASSLEALAAYTGELFF. CDR3 bases: TGTGCCAGCAGTTTAGAGGCCCTAGCGGCTTACACCGGGGAGCTGTTTTTT.

This chain links TRBV11-2 with TRBJ2-7; possible D gene TRBD2, 6 bases. From germline, CDR1 is SGHAT and CDR2 FQNNGV. There are 16 residues in the CDR3. The germline V and J ends were trimmed by 5 bases and 1 base, with 18 bases remaining between them. This CDR3 is CASSPTAGSSSYEQYF. In DNA form, the CDR3 reads TGTGCCAGCAGCCCCACGGCGGGGTCCTCATCCTACGAGCAGTACTTC.